What follows are 21 T cell receptor beta chains derived from one specimen sequenced in a study of T cells in Graves' hyperthyroidism and ophthalmopathy. The source material, RNA transcripts, was used to amplify TCR beta CDR3 regions. Initially, a first-round RT-PCR of the TCR CDR3 employed the HTBI primer set. In TCRdb, the multiplex PCR reads were re-called with MiXCR into one record per CDR3 protein. Among around 690,000 distinct CDR3 sequences listed, 20% were seen once. Sample: blood. The receptors here all came from a man under 40 with Graves' ophthalmopathy.

This clonotype came up many times. The chain carries TRBV6-1 and TRBJ2-1, with D perhaps assigned TRBD1 or TRBD2 (5 bases each). Between the trimmed V and J ends, which lost 1 base and 8 bases, there was a span of 24 bases. Germline CDR1 and CDR2: MNHNS and SASEGT. The CDR3 runs to 18 residues. The CDR3 loop reads CASSEEVAWTGAEDEQFF. DNA of the CDR3: TGTGCCAGCAGTGAAGAGGTGGCTTGGACTGGGGCTGAGGATGAGCAGTTCTTC.

This clonotype was seen more than once but under ten times. CDR3 in amino acids: CASSVESGRPYNEQFF. CDR3 DNA sequence: TGTGCCAGCAGCGTAGAAAGCGGGAGGCCGTACAATGAGCAGTTCTTC. The rearrangement links TRBV9 to TRBJ2-1; 9 bases agree with TRBD2. V gave up 0 bases and J gave up 4 bases; unmatched junction bases: 5. The CDR3 spans 16 residues. Germline lookup yields CDR1 SGDLS and CDR2 YYNGEE.

The gene calls are TRBV5-8 and TRBJ2-7; the match to TRBD2 covers 9 bases. Trimming removed 3 bases from V and 5 bases from J; junction bases left unmatched: 6. This CDR3 spans 14 amino acids. CDR1 is SGHTS and CDR2 is YDEGEE in the germline V gene. The CDR3, as DNA: TGTGCCAGCAGCTCGTGGACTAGCGCCGACGAGCAGTACTTC. Its protein is CASSSWTSADEQYF.

This clonotype was seen only a few times. V gene TRBV6-5 combines with J gene TRBJ2-3; 9 bases fit TRBD1. CDR1 and CDR2 from the germline V gene are MNHEY and SVGAGI. This CDR3 is built from 15 residues. Trimming cost V 0 bases and J 8 bases; bases outside gene matches: 6. DNA for the CDR3: TGTGCCAGCAGTTACTCCGGACAGGGGAAATCTACGCAGTATTTT. Its translation: CASSYSGQGKSTQYF.

The rearrangement links TRBV19 to TRBJ1-2; D gene unclear. The CDR3 totals 12 residues. V was trimmed by 10 bases and J by 2 bases, leaving 11 bases between them. CDR1 and CDR2 from the germline V gene are LNHDA and SQIVND (reference sequence). The CDR3 coding sequence is TGTGCCACGACAAACAGAAACTATGGCTACACCTTC. It encodes CATTNRNYGYTF.

This chain joins TRBV10-3 and TRBJ1-2; D gene unclear. V lost 2 bases and J 4 bases, leaving 14 bases between the germline ends. Germline loops: CDR1 ENHRY, CDR2 SYGVKD. The CDR3 runs to 15 residues. The CDR3 coding sequence is TGTGCCATCAGTGAGGTAGCGGGTGTTGGCTATGGCTACACCTTC. Encoded protein: CAISEVAGVGYGYTF.

This clonotype was seen ten or more times. This chain uses TRBV7-2 with TRBJ2-3; TRBD2 matches 8 bases. V shed 1 base and J 6 bases; nucleotides not matched to a gene: 3. CDR3 size: 14 residues. CDR1 is SGHTA, CDR2 FQGNSA, per germline. CDR3: CASSLGSGMDTQYF. The CDR3 nucleotides are TGTGCCAGCAGCTTAGGTAGCGGGATGGATACGCAGTATTTT. The variable domain in full, completed from reference TRBV7-2 and TRBJ2-3, reads GAGVSQSPSNKVTEKGKDVELRCDPISGHTALYWYRQSLGQGLEFLIYFQGNSAPDKSGLPSDRFSAERTGGSVSTLTIQRTQQEDSAVYLCASSLGSGMDTQYFGPGTRLTVL.

This clonotype was counted ten times or more. The chain links TRBV27 to TRBJ2-7; 10 bases are a match to TRBD2. The CDR3 has 16 residues. From germline, CDR1 is MNHEY and CDR2 SMNVEV (reference sequence). Losses at the gene ends were 6 bases for V and 3 bases for J; bases not matched to a gene: 11. The CDR3 DNA reads as TGTGCCAGCAGCCCCCGCCTAGCGGGAGACTTCTACGAGCAGTACTTC. Encoded protein: CASSPRLAGDFYEQYF.

The V and J genes are TRBV9 and TRBJ2-3, with D perhaps given as TRBD1 or TRBD2 (5 bases each). CDR3 length: 15 residues. V shed 0 bases and J shed 3 bases, with 11 bases lying between them. The germline V gene has CDR1 SGDLS and CDR2 YYNGEE. In DNA, the CDR3 is TGTGCCAGCAGCGTAGGAGGGGAAGGGACAGATACGCAGTATTTT. Translating gives CASSVGGEGTDTQYF.

This clonotype was detected many times. This chain links TRBV6-1 with TRBJ2-5; 7 bases fit TRBD2. The germline gives CDR1 MNHNS, CDR2 SASEGT. J lost 3 bases, V lost 7 bases, and 8 bases had no gene match. The CDR3 spans 14 residues. CDR3 in amino acids: CASIVPGLKETQYF. In DNA, the CDR3 is TGTGCCAGCATTGTACCGGGACTAAAAGAGACCCAGTACTTC.

This clonotype was recorded a few times. The chain's CDR3 is CASSFRAQIQYF. The CDR3 coding sequence is TGTGCCAGCAGTTTTCGTGCCCAGATCCAGTACTTC. J is TRBJ2-5 and V is TRBV12-3 or TRBV12-4; D uncertain. The V gene lost 3 bases and the J gene lost 10 bases, with 12 bases spanning the gap. The CDR3 has 12 residues.

A few counts support this clonotype. This chain uses TRBV9 with TRBJ1-2; the match to TRBD1 covers 7 bases. The J segment lost 5 bases and the V segment lost 0 bases, leaving 4 bases of the junction unmatched. CDR3 size: 14 residues. Germline CDR1 and CDR2: SGDLS and YYNGEE. This CDR3 reads CASSVGDRVYGYTF. CDR3 DNA: TGTGCCAGCAGCGTAGGAGACAGGGTGTATGGCTACACCTTC. Using reference TRBV9 and TRBJ1-2 for the parts outside the CDR3, the full variable domain is DSGVTQTPKHLITATGQRVTLRCSPRSGDLSVYWYQQSLDQGLQFLIQYYNGEERAKGNILERFSAQQFPDLHSELNLSSLELGDSALYFCASSVGDRVYGYTFGSGTRLTVV.

Only a few counts were recorded for this clonotype. The chain combines TRBV20-1 with TRBJ1-2; 8 positions agree with TRBD1. With V trimmed by 0 bases and J by 6 bases, 9 bases remained unmatched. Per the germline V gene, CDR1 is DFQATT and CDR2 is SNEGSKA (reference sequence). This CDR3 is 15 amino acids long. The CDR3 DNA follows: TGCAGTGCTAGAGATCTTATGGGACAGGAGGATGGCTACACCTTC. This encodes CSARDLMGQEDGYTF.

DNA for the CDR3: TGTGCCAGCAGCGTACGGACAGGGGCTGGCTACACCTTC. This translates into CASSVRTGAGYTF. The chain recombines TRBV9 with TRBJ1-2, with 9 bases fitting TRBD1. CDR1 and CDR2 (germline): SGDLS, YYNGEE. The CDR3 is 13 residues long. V was clipped by 1 base and J by 7 bases; unmatched bases: 2. Looking up the rest from reference TRBV9 and TRBJ1-2 gives the full variable domain: DSGVTQTPKHLITATGQRVTLRCSPRSGDLSVYWYQQSLDQGLQFLIQYYNGEERAKGNILERFSAQQFPDLHSELNLSSLELGDSALYFCASSVRTGAGYTFGSGTRLTVV.

This clonotype showed up just a few times. This rearrangement joins TRBV6-2 or TRBV6-3 to TRBJ2-5; 7 nucleotides align to TRBD2. The V and J ends lost 6 bases and 5 bases, in that order; junction bases with no gene match: 12. Germline V CDR1 and CDR2: MNHEY, SVGEGT. This CDR3 has 15 residues. CDR3 nucleotides: TGTGCCAGCAGCCGCGGGACTATGGTAGGGGAGACCCAGTACTTC. It is translated as CASSRGTMVGETQYF.

This clonotype was seen many times. DNA of the CDR3: TGTGCCAGCAATTGGGCCTACAATCAGCCCCAGCATTTT. This encodes CASNWAYNQPQHF. V usage is TRBV2 and J usage is TRBJ1-5; unclear D gene. The CDR3 runs to 13 residues. V lost 7 bases and J 3 bases, leaving 10 bases between the germline ends. Looked up from germline, CDR1 is SNHLY and CDR2 is FYNNEI.

V is TRBV6-1 and J is TRBJ2-1; D may be TRBD2 (6 bases). The CDR3 covers 14 residues. From germline, CDR1 is MNHNS and CDR2 SASEGT. V was cut by 10 bases and J by 8 bases, with 21 bases left in between. CDR3 sequence: CATTRTRRRDEQFF. For the CDR3, the DNA is TGTGCCACGACGAGGACTCGGAGGAGGGATGAGCAGTTCTTC.

This clonotype has ten or more counts. The gene calls are TRBV6-1 and TRBJ2-7; D gene ambiguous. The CDR3 is made up of 12 amino acids. Germline V gene lookup returns CDR1 MNHNS and CDR2 SASEGT. V lost 8 bases, J lost 2 bases, and 10 bases lay in between. Written as DNA, the CDR3 is TGTGCCAGCTTCAAATTGCCCTACGAGCAGTACTTC. This encodes CASFKLPYEQYF.

In its sample, this clonotype was seen once. The V and J genes are TRBV10-3 and TRBJ2-6; D possibly uses TRBD1 or TRBD2 (5 bases each). CDR1 ENHRY and CDR2 SYGVKD come from the germline V gene. The germline V and J ends were trimmed by 6 bases and 2 bases, with 17 bases remaining between them. The CDR3 covers 17 residues. CDR3 bases: TGTGCCATCAGGGGGGACGGAAGAAGCCCTGGGGCCAACGTCCTGACTTTC. Its translation: CAIRGDGRSPGANVLTF.

The J gene is TRBJ2-7, the V gene TRBV6-2 or TRBV6-3, with TRBD1 as a possible D gene (6 bases). CDR1 is MNHEY, CDR2 SVGEGT, per germline. The CDR3 is 14 residues long. V lost 5 bases and J lost 2, with 13 bases in between. The CDR3 DNA is TGTGCCAGCAGTCATGGGACACCTGCCTACGAGCAGTACTTC. Translating it yields CASSHGTPAYEQYF.

The V call is TRBV6-1, the J call TRBJ1-2, with 7 bases identical to TRBD1. CDR1 and CDR2 (germline): MNHNS, SASEGT. The J segment lost 2 bases and the V segment lost 6 bases, leaving 3 bases of the junction unmatched. This CDR3 has 13 residues. CDR3 residues: CASRQGLNYGYTF. CDR3 in DNA: TGTGCCAGCAGACAGGGGTTGAACTATGGCTACACCTTC.